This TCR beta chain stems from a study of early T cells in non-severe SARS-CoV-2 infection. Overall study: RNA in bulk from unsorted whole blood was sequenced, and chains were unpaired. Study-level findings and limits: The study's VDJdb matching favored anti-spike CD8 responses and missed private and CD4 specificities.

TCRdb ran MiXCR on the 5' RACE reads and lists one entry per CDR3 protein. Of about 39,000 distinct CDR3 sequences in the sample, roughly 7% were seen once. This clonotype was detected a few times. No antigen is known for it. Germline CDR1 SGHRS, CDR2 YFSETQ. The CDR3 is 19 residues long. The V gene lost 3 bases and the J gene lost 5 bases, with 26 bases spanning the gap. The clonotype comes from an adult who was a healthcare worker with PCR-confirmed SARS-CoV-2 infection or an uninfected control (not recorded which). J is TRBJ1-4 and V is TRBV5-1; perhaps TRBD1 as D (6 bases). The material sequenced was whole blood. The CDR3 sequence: CASSSDQTSGQRVNEKLFF. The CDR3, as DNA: TGCGCCAGCAGCTCAGACCAAACTTCCGGACAGCGGGTGAATGAAAAACTGTTTTTT. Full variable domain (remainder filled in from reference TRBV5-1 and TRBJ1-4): KAGVTQTPRYLIKTRGQQVTLSCSPISGHRSVSWYQQTPGQGLQFLFEYFSETQRNKGNFPGRFSGRQFSNSRSEMNVSTLELGDSALYLCASSSDQTSGQRVNEKLFFGSGTQLSVL.